The TCR beta chain described here comes from a study of blood T cell repertoires in COVID-19. On the study more broadly: From the United States, Italy and Spain came samples of acute and convalescent COVID-19.

This CDR3 has 13 residues. V gave up 7 bases and J gave up 7 bases; unmatched junction bases: 8. The germline V gene encodes CDR1 MDHEN and CDR2 SYDVKM. Original processing methods: Reference gene primers were amplified, and this amplification served to estimate nucleated cell counts. Repertoires were generated with immunoSEQ multiplex PCR, while TCRdb's copy carries only in-frame clones and drops some. V, J and clone size derive from that table, while D and trimming were established from the DNA sequence. The table includes about 82,000 clones, 70% to 90% detected once. This clonotype originated in a man at least 80 years old with active or convalescent COVID-19. The V gene is TRBV28, the J gene TRBJ1-2, with 8 bases matching TRBD1. Material for sequencing was peripheral blood. CDR3 DNA: TGTGCCAGCAAACAGGGGGGATATGGTGGCTACACCTTC. Translated: CASKQGGYGGYTF.